This passage covers 21 T cell receptor beta chains from one sample sequenced in a study of T cell responses to AZD1222 COVID-19 vaccine. Here immunoSEQ multiplex PCR was the method, and the copy in TCRdb shows in-frame clones only, minus some. The table shows some 150,000 clones, with roughly 86% occurring only once. Material: peripheral blood, obtained 28 days after the second dose of the MenACWY control vaccine. These receptors were collected from an adult who received the MenACWY meningococcal vaccine as a control.

This clone was counted a single time. The CDR3 DNA reads as TGTGCCAGCTCACCGCCGACGGACAGGGAAGGCACCCAGTACTTC. Protein: CASSPPTDREGTQYF. The rearrangement links TRBV18 to TRBJ2-5, with 8 nucleotides matching TRBD1. V lost 3 bases, J lost 8 bases, and 11 bases stayed unmatched. CDR1 and CDR2 (germline): KGHSH, LQKENI. CDR3 length: 15 amino acids.

The chain couples TRBV7-2 to TRBJ1-5; no clear D. V lost 1 base and J lost 7, with 17 bases in between. The germline CDR1 and CDR2 sequences are SGHTA and FQGNSA. This CDR3 has 16 residues. CDR3 protein: CASSLGSAGLGQPQHF. For the CDR3, the DNA is TGTGCCAGCAGCTTAGGGTCCGCAGGTCTAGGGCAGCCCCAGCATTTT.

The V call is TRBV29-1, the J call TRBJ1-2, with no clear D. V lost 3 bases to trimming and J lost 2 bases, with 7 bases between them. Germline CDR1 SQVTM, CDR2 ANQGSEA. This CDR3 has 12 amino acids. The CDR3: CSVDKGNYGYTF. In nucleotides, the CDR3 is TGCAGCGTTGATAAGGGAAACTATGGCTACACCTTC.

This chain uses TRBV7-6 with TRBJ2-3; D call uncertain. Germline lookup yields CDR1 SGHVS and CDR2 FNYEAQ. The CDR3 runs to 15 residues. Trimming took 5 bases from V and 1 from J, leaving 13 bases between them. The CDR3: CASSPRRIGTDTQYF. The DNA for the CDR3 is TGTGCCAGCAGCCCACGGCGGATTGGCACAGATACGCAGTATTTT. The complete variable domain, with remaining parts taken from reference TRBV7-6 and TRBJ2-3, reads GAGVSQSPRYKVTKRGQDVALRCDPISGHVSLYWYRQALGQGPEFLTYFNYEAQQDKSGLPNDRFSAERPEGSISTLTIQRTEQRDSAMYRCASSPRRIGTDTQYFGPGTRLTVL.

V is TRBV10-3 and J is TRBJ2-7; no reliable D call. V was cut by 3 bases and J by 0 bases, with 3 bases left in between. The length of the CDR3 is 12 residues. Germline values: CDR1 ENHRY, CDR2 SYGVKD. This chain's CDR3 is CAISEPSYEQYF. The DNA for the CDR3 is TGTGCCATCAGTGAACCCTCCTACGAGCAGTACTTC.

J is TRBJ2-6 and V is TRBV7-3; 11 nucleotides agree with TRBD2. The V and J ends lost 5 bases and 1 base, in that order; junction bases with no gene match: 7. The length of the CDR3 is 18 residues. Germline values: CDR1 SGHTA, CDR2 FQGTGA. Written as DNA, the CDR3 is TGTGCCAGCAGCCGTGGGACTAGCGGAAATTCTGGGGCCAACGTCCTGACTTTC. Translated, it gives CASSRGTSGNSGANVLTF.

The chain links TRBV4-2 to TRBJ2-2; D is undetermined. Germline loops: CDR1 LGHNA, CDR2 YNFKEQ. Trimming stripped 4 bases from V and 6 bases from J, with 15 bases between. This CDR3 spans 15 amino acids. The CDR3 nucleotides are TGTGCCAGCAGCCCCCCGGCACTAACCCCCGGGGAGCTGTTTTTT. Protein: CASSPPALTPGELFF.

The chain links TRBV7-8 to TRBJ1-6; TRBD1 might be the D (5 bases). V was cut by 5 bases and J by 5 bases, with 16 bases left in between. Germline V CDR1 and CDR2: SGHVS, FQNEAQ. The CDR3 totals 16 residues. CDR3 nucleotide sequence: TGTGCCAGCAGCCAACACCCGGGGGGGAATAATTCACCCCTCCACTTT. Its protein is CASSQHPGGNNSPLHF.

The chain links TRBV6-2 or TRBV6-3 to TRBJ2-5, with TRBD2 identical over 10 bases. This CDR3 has 18 residues. Trimming at V came to 0 bases and at J to 4 bases, leaving 11 bases not matched to a gene. Germline values: CDR1 MNHEY, CDR2 SVGEGT. The CDR3, as DNA: TGTGCCAGCAGTTACTCGGGAACTAGCGGGGATTTAAGAGAGACCCAGTACTTC. Encoded protein: CASSYSGTSGDLRETQYF.

This sequence joins TRBV6-5 and TRBJ1-2; 7 bases are a match to TRBD1. V gave up 8 bases and J gave up 3 bases; unmatched junction bases: 3. The CDR3 loop spans 12 amino acids. Germline V CDR1 and CDR2: MNHEY, SVGAGI. CDR3 in DNA: TGTGCCAGCGGGGGACAGTACTATGGCTACACCTTC. This encodes CASGGQYYGYTF.

The CDR3 DNA reads as TGTGCCAGTACGCTCAGTGGGGGACGGTCAAATTCACCCCTCCACTTT. It translates to CASTLSGGRSNSPLHF. This chain connects TRBV19 to TRBJ1-6, with a possible D match to TRBD1 (5 bases). The CDR3 covers 16 residues. CDR1 is LNHDA, CDR2 SQIVND, per germline (reference sequence). Trimming left V 7 bases short and J 7 bases short, with 20 bases between.

The chain couples TRBV11-2 to TRBJ2-7; D is undetermined. Trimming removed 1 base at V and 3 bases at J, with 13 bases between. The CDR3 covers 15 residues. Germline V CDR1 and CDR2: SGHAT, FQNNGV. CDR3 sequence reads: CASSLGASALYEQYF. The CDR3, as DNA: TGTGCCAGCAGCTTAGGGGCATCTGCCCTCTACGAGCAGTACTTC.

V and J are TRBV5-4 and TRBJ1-3; 9 nucleotides line up with TRBD1. This CDR3 is 15 amino acids long. V shed 3 bases and J 4 bases; nucleotides not matched to a gene: 5. CDR1 SGHNT and CDR2 YYREEE come from the germline V gene (reference sequence). CDR3 region: CASSWGQGLGNTIYF. CDR3 coding DNA: TGTGCCAGCAGCTGGGGACAGGGCCTCGGAAACACCATATATTTT.

The CDR3 loop reads CASSPPTDYGYTF. CDR3 nucleotides: TGTGCCAGCTCACCTCCGACTGACTATGGCTACACCTTC. The genes are TRBV18 and TRBJ1-2; no definite D call. Trimming pared 3 bases from V and 3 bases from J, leaving 8 bases between. CDR1 KGHSH and CDR2 LQKENI come from the germline V gene. The CDR3 is 13 amino acids.

V is TRBV7-2 and J is TRBJ2-7, with TRBD2 matching over 8 bases. The CDR3 is 14 amino acids. J was trimmed by 7 bases and V by 5 bases; bases with no gene match: 10. Germline CDR1 is SGHTA and CDR2 is FQGNSA. Written as DNA, the CDR3 is TGTGCCAGCAGCCCCCGGGGGGGCGTGGGGGAGCAGTACTTC. Protein: CASSPRGGVGEQYF.

This chain uses TRBV28 with TRBJ2-7; D not certain. V lost 6 bases, J lost 5 bases, and 8 bases lay in between. CDR1 and CDR2 from the germline V gene are MDHEN and SYDVKM. CDR3 length: 11 amino acids. CDR3 amino acids: CASSLENEQYF. CDR3 DNA sequence: TGTGCCAGCAGCCTAGAAAACGAGCAGTACTTC.

V gene TRBV19 combines with J gene TRBJ1-2; maybe TRBD1 (5 bases). Germline-derived CDR1 and CDR2 are LNHDA and SQIVND (reference sequence). The CDR3 is 16 residues long. V dropped 6 bases and J dropped 4 bases, with 21 bases sitting between them. CDR3: CASSNTAGTAFYGYTF. The CDR3 nucleotides are TGTGCCAGTAGCAATACCGCCGGGACGGCCTTCTATGGCTACACCTTC.

V gene TRBV29-1 combines with J gene TRBJ1-2; D perhaps matches TRBD1 (6 bases). This CDR3 contains 13 residues. The germline CDR1 and CDR2 sequences are SQVTM and ANQGSEA. The CDR3 spells CSATGGASYGYTF. DNA of the CDR3: TGCAGTGCGACCGGGGGGGCTAGCTATGGCTACACCTTC. Combining the CDR3 with reference TRBV29-1 and TRBJ1-2 gives the whole variable domain SAVISQKPSRDICQRGTSLTIQCQVDSQVTMMFWYRQQPGQSLTLIATANQGSEATYESGFVIDKFPISRPNLTFSTLTVSNMSPEDSSIYLCSATGGASYGYTFGSGTRLTVV.

The chain is built from TRBV4-3 and TRBJ1-5; 10 bases line up with TRBD1. The CDR3 extends over 15 amino acids. Trimming at V came to 1 base and at J to 4 bases, leaving 1 base not matched to a gene. Germline CDR1 is LGHNA and CDR2 is YSLEER. The CDR3 spells CASSQGDRGNQPQHF. Written as DNA, the CDR3 is TGCGCCAGCAGCCAAGGGGACAGGGGTAATCAGCCCCAGCATTTT.

The chain couples TRBV5-1 to TRBJ1-3; no definite D call. The length of the CDR3 is 15 residues. Germline lookup yields CDR1 SGHRS and CDR2 YFSETQ. Between the trimmed V and J ends, which lost 4 bases and 4 bases, there was a span of 15 bases. CDR3 sequence: CASSDSPRAGNTIYF. Written as DNA, the CDR3 is TGCGCCAGCAGCGACTCGCCACGGGCAGGAAACACCATATATTTT.

The chain has TRBV18 and TRBJ2-5, with D possibly TRBD2 on 5 matching bases. V shed 3 bases and J shed 5 bases, with 25 bases lying between them. This CDR3 spans 18 amino acids. Germline values: CDR1 KGHSH, CDR2 LQKENI. The CDR3 region has the DNA TGTGCCAGCTCACCCACCACATCCCTCAGCGGCGCAGAGGAGACCCAGTACTTC. It translates to CASSPTTSLSGAEETQYF. Using reference TRBV18 and TRBJ2-5 for the parts outside the CDR3, the full variable domain is NAGVMQNPRHLVRRRGQEARLRCSPMKGHSHVYWYRQLPEEGLKFMVYLQKENIIDESGMPKERFSAEFPKEGPSILRIQQVVRGDSAAYFCASSPTTSLSGAEETQYFGPGTRLLVL.